The 5 T cell receptor beta chains below come from one sample, sequenced in a study of type 1 and type 2 diabetes patients (dated by TCRdb to the mid-2010s). TCRdb names Illumina MiSeq as the instrument used. For TCRbeta CDR3 amplification, the template was genomic DNA taken from the sorted T cell subsets. The TCRbeta CDR3 region was amplified by multiplex PCR using 30 forward and 13 reverse primers. TCRdb reran the public reads through fastp at Q25 and MiXCR, keeping productive beta chains. Under each unique CDR3 protein, matching rows form one entry showing the most common genes and DNA. This sample comprises about 290,000 distinct CDR3 sequences, 45% to 60% of them detected only once. The leading ten clones occupy roughly 13% of the sample. What was sequenced was peripheral blood mononuclear cells (PBMCs). These TCRs come from a man younger than 35 with type 2 diabetes.

CDR3 loop: CASSESHRFSKGDTGELFF. The CDR3 bases are TGCGCCAGCAGTGAGTCGCACAGGTTTTCGAAAGGGGACACCGGGGAGCTGTTTTTT. V gene TRBV10-1 combines with J gene TRBJ2-2; D is possibly TRBD1 (5 bases). The CDR3 runs to 19 residues. The ends were cut back, 0 bases at V and 3 bases at J, with 20 bases in the middle. Germline assignment: CDR1 WNHNN and CDR2 SYGVQD (reference sequence).

V and J are TRBV12-3 or TRBV12-4 and TRBJ1-6, with 8 bases lining up with TRBD1. Trimming at V came to 2 bases and at J to 7 bases, leaving 4 bases not matched to a gene. CDR3 size: 15 residues. The CDR3 DNA reads TGTGCCAGCAGTTTATCAGACAGGGGCAATTCACCCCTCCACTTT. It translates to CASSLSDRGNSPLHF.

This clonotype came up a few times. The rearrangement joins TRBV7-8 to TRBJ1-2, with D unclear. Trimming left V 5 bases short and J 1 base short, with 11 bases between. Germline V gives CDR1 SGHVS, CDR2 FQNEAQ. The CDR3 length is 14 residues. CDR3 amino acids: CASSPLSFNYGYTF. CDR3 bases: TGTGCCAGCAGCCCCCTCTCTTTTAACTATGGCTACACCTTC. Looking up the rest from reference TRBV7-8 and TRBJ1-2 gives the full variable domain: GAGVSQSPRYKVAKRGQDVALRCDPISGHVSLFWYQQALGQGPEFLTYFQNEAQLDKSGLPSDRFFAERPEGSVSTLKIQRTQQEDSAVYLCASSPLSFNYGYTFGSGTRLTVV.

V is TRBV7-6 and J is TRBJ1-3; 7 bases align to TRBD1. This CDR3 is built from 14 residues. V was clipped by 5 bases and J by 4 bases; unmatched bases: 5. Germline V lookup: CDR1 SGHVS, CDR2 FNYEAQ. CDR3: CASSQTGSGNTIYF. CDR3 nucleotides: TGTGCCAGCAGCCAGACAGGGTCAGGAAACACCATATATTTT.

There are a few counts of this clonotype. The V and J genes are TRBV19 and TRBJ1-6; 11 bases match TRBD1. Germline V gene lookup returns CDR1 LNHDA and CDR2 SQIVND (reference sequence). J gave up 0 bases and V 5 bases, and 3 bases lay outside the gene matches. The CDR3 has 17 residues. CDR3 protein: CASSGTGGSSYNSPLHF. The CDR3 region has the DNA TGTGCCAGTAGTGGGACAGGGGGAAGCTCCTATAATTCACCCCTCCACTTT.